This T cell receptor beta chain derives from a study of CD8+ T cells in alopecia areata (dated 2018 in TCRdb). Background for the entire study: Treated patients were enrolled in an open-label pilot trial of oral tofacitinib at 5 to 10 mg twice daily for moderate-to-severe alopecia areata. RNA came from the PAXgene miRNA kit for fixed scalp, the miRNeasy kit for PBMCs, and the RNeasy kit for mouse skin. TCRbeta CDR3 regions were amplified by immunoSEQ multiplex PCR with 35 Vbeta forward and 13 Jbeta reverse primers. Disease severity in treated patients was measured with the SALT score, which quantifies the percentage of affected scalp surface area. In both human patients and the C3H/HeJ mouse model, the study applied high-throughput TCRbeta sequencing to look at T cell clonal expansion in alopecia areata. Patients received tofacitinib for 6 to 18 months and were then followed off drug for 6 months to check for delayed response and recurrence. Clonality in the scalp was compared among normal scalp (n=4), patchy alopecia areata scalp (n=8), and alopecia totalis/universalis scalp (n=8). Patients on tofacitinib were biopsied at baseline and after 4 and 24 weeks of treatment, and several of the patients also had a later scalp biopsy. On the human side, TCRbeta sequencing was run on scalp tissue and on sorted CD4+ and CD8+ peripheral blood T cells from healthy controls and from alopecia areata patients with either patchy or totalis/universalis disease. The research as a whole found: Shared TCR sequences between patients were less evident than in mice, which may be partly attributable to HLA diversity in the patient population. Many expanded lesional clones persisted in scalp and blood during tofacitinib treatment, which may partly explain relapse after stopping treatment. Because the treated cohort was small and included a single nonresponder, larger studies are needed to assess links between baseline CD8+ expansion and response. Higher clonality and more expanded CD8+ clones were observed in lesional scalp than in normal scalp, particularly in alopecia totalis/universalis, a finding suggestive of antigenic drive. Tofacitinib significantly lowered scalp clonality and the number of expanded CD8+ clones among the top 100 scalp clones. Unlike mouse skin, where gammadelta T cells dominate, normal human skin contains resident alphabeta T cells that get sequenced too, which complicates analysis of the scalp TCR repertoire.

Libraries were prepared through the immunoSEQ multiplex PCR assay. For TCR sequencing, RNA was extracted from every sample and reverse transcribed into cDNA to serve as template. SuperScript III was used to make first-strand cDNA, primed with a 2:1 mix of oligo-dT and random hexamers. A synthetic immune receptor repertoire was used to assess amplification bias, and residual bias was removed computationally. The original pipeline was this. Raw reads were preprocessed to remove errors, and CDR3 was defined by IMGT conventions from the conserved cysteine to phenylalanine. Clonality was computed by normalizing Shannon entropy by log2 of the number of productive unique TCRs and subtracting the result from 1. CD4 or CD8 identity of scalp clones was inferred by cross-referencing scalp TCRbeta sequences with sorted blood CD4 and CD8 repertoires. TCRdb limited this immuneACCESS table to in-frame rearrangements with V and J called. A share of clones is missing; checked studies link under half to unresolved V genes, and the rest is unexplained. For V, J and clone size, that table is used; D and trimming come from the DNA. For this sample there are roughly 210,000 clones; around 43% appear just once. The ten biggest clones cover approximately 2.9% of the sample.

Details on this clone: The antigen this receptor binds is unknown. Base qualities are not provided; no much larger clone lies one nucleotide away. Within the sample, other DNA sequences also encode this same CDR3.

The CDR3, cysteine through phenylalanine, is 15 amino acids long. The entry retains the CDR3 DNA only, 45 bases that are in frame from base 1. CDR1 is given as SGHTA and CDR2 as FQGNSA, both from the germline V gene. Relative to germline, V is missing 1 base and J is missing 4 bases, with 3 bases of the junction outside any gene match. The sample's treatment or condition label is to be understood as: oral pan-JAK inhibitor, 5-10 mg twice daily. From alopecia areata patients, peripheral blood was collected along with lesional scalp punch biopsies. PBMCs were separated by density centrifugation and stained for CD3, CD4 and CD8, after which CD4+ and CD8+ T cells were sorted on a FACSAria.

This TCR was sampled from a human donor with alopecia areata. Sequenced here: CD4+ T cells sorted from blood, sampled at approximately week 36, from a patient treated with tofacitinib. The chain uses TRBV7-2 and TRBJ1-5, with 8 bases matching TRBD1. CDR3 protein: CASSLGGQGNQPQHF. In nucleotides, the sequence is TGTGCCAGCAGCTTAGGTGGACAGGGTAATCAGCCCCAGCATTTT.